This is a list of T cell receptor beta chains from one sample in a study of OX40 agonist ivuxolimab in advanced cancers. TCRdb's table, derived via immunoSEQ multiplex PCR, lists solely in-frame clones and lacks some. The sample lists 8,500 to 13,000 clones; just under 75% were seen once. Specimen: CD4+ or CD8+ T cells sorted from blood, collected in a trial of the OX40 agonist ivuxolimab. The receptors here all came from an adult with an advanced solid tumor such as melanoma, head and neck, liver or kidney cancer. The CDR3 runs from the conserved cysteine through the conserved F or W. A D gene is named only where the DNA matches it firmly. Rows may omit the clone size; those that give it use once, few, many or a size class.

J	length	D	V	size	DNA	CDR3
TRBJ1-2	12	.	TRBV29-1	.	TGCAGCGTTGACACTAGGGACTATGGCTACACCTTC	CSVDTRDYGYTF
TRBJ2-4	19	.	TRBV13	.	TGTGCCAGCAGCTACCGACCCCCATTGGGCGGCGGAGACAAAAACATTCAGTACTTC	CASSYRPPLGGGDKNIQYF
TRBJ2-1	17	.	TRBV7-8	.	TGTGCCAGCAGCTTAAGGGAGCCGGGACTTATGGGGAATGAGCAGTTCTTC	CASSLREPGLMGNEQFF
TRBJ1-2	17	.	TRBV9	.	TGTGCCAGCAGCGTAGACTCCCTAGGTTTGAAAAACTATGGCTACACCTTC	CASSVDSLGLKNYGYTF
TRBJ2-3	16	.	TRBV27	.	TGTGCCAGCAGTCAATCGACAAACACCTACACAGATACGCAGTATTTT	CASSQSTNTYTDTQYF
TRBJ2-7	13	.	TRBV7-7	.	TGTGCCAGCAGCCTGGAAGGGAGATCCGAGCAGTACTTC	CASSLEGRSEQYF
TRBJ2-5	21	TRBD2	TRBV15	.	TGTGCCACCAGCAGAGATCCCTGGGGGACTAGCGGGATAAAGATTCAAGAGACCCAGTACTTC	CATSRDPWGTSGIKIQETQYF
TRBJ2-1	14	TRBD2	TRBV2	.	TGTGCCAGCAGTGCGCTAGCGGGAAACAATGAGCAGTTCTTC	CASSALAGNNEQFF
TRBJ2-2	17	.	TRBV7-9	.	TGTGCCAGCAGTAACCTGGGGGCGGGAGAGAACACCGGGGAGCTGTTTTTT	CASSNLGAGENTGELFF
TRBJ2-7	15	TRBD2	TRBV12-5	medium-sized	TGTGCTAGTGGCCTGGGACTAGCGGGAACCTACGAGCAGTACTTC	CASGLGLAGTYEQYF
TRBJ2-7	12	.	TRBV5-6	.	TGTGCCAGCAGCTTGAGCCTTTACGAGCAGTACTTC	CASSLSLYEQYF
TRBJ1-2	13	TRBD1	TRBV11-2	.	TGTGCCAGCAGCTTAGGGACAGGGAATGGCTACACCTTC	CASSLGTGNGYTF
TRBJ2-5	15	.	TRBV19	.	TGTGCCAGTAGTCCAACGACAGGGAGGATAGAGACCCAGTACTTC	CASSPTTGRIETQYF
TRBJ1-2	16	.	TRBV6-5	.	TGTGCCAGCAGTTACTCGATGGGGGCACCTAACTATGGCTACACCTTC	CASSYSMGAPNYGYTF
TRBJ2-7	17	.	TRBV27	.	TGTGCCAGCAGTCCATACCCTGGGAGGGGGCAATCCTACGAGCAGTACTTC	CASSPYPGRGQSYEQYF
TRBJ2-3	15	TRBD1	TRBV4-2	.	TGTGCCAGCAGTCCCGGACAGGGGGCTGTAGATACGCAGTATTTT	CASSPGQGAVDTQYF
TRBJ1-2	16	.	TRBV5-6	.	TGTGCCAGCAGCTTAGATCGGTCGGGGGCTTACTATGGCTACACCTTC	CASSLDRSGAYYGYTF
TRBJ2-2	13	.	TRBV6-5	.	TGTGCCAGCAGTTTTCGAGGGACCGGGGAGCTGTTTTTT	CASSFRGTGELFF
TRBJ1-2	16	TRBD1	TRBV10-3	.	TGTGCCAGCAGTTATTGGACAGGGGAGTCTAACTATGGCTACACCTTC	CASSYWTGESNYGYTF
TRBJ2-1	16	TRBD2	TRBV7-6	.	TGTGCCAGCAGCTTAGTGGCTAGCGGGAGGGCCTATGAGCAGTTCTTC	CASSLVASGRAYEQFF
TRBJ2-5	17	TRBD1	TRBV7-3	.	TGTGCCAGCAGCGGAAGAGCAGACACAGGGGCACAAGAGACCCAGTACTTC	CASSGRADTGAQETQYF
TRBJ1-1	18	.	TRBV25-1	once	TGTGCCAGCAGTGAATCGGGGTTACGATGGGGGGAGGACACTGAAGCTTTCTTT	CASSESGLRWGEDTEAFF
TRBJ2-5	15	TRBD1	TRBV5-4	medium-sized	TGTGCCAGCAGCCCGGGGACAGGGCTTGGGGAGACCCAGTACTTC	CASSPGTGLGETQYF
TRBJ2-7	11	.	TRBV5-5	once	TGTGCCAGCTGGGGGCCCTACGAGCAGTACTTC	CASWGPYEQYF
TRBJ2-7	13	.	TRBV6-6	.	TGTGCCAGCAGTCCAACAGGGTTTGATGAGCAGTACTTC	CASSPTGFDEQYF
TRBJ2-7	17	TRBD2	TRBV27	.	TGTGCCAGCAGTTTAAATCAATTAGCGGGACCTTCCTACGAGCAGTACTTC	CASSLNQLAGPSYEQYF
TRBJ1-4	12	.	TRBV5-6	.	TGTGCCAGCAGCTTGGTAAGGGGCGAACTGTTTTTT	CASSLVRGELFF
TRBJ2-7	15	TRBD1	TRBV7-8	.	TGTGCCAGCAGCTTAGAAACAGGGGCCCTCTACGAGCAGTACTTC	CASSLETGALYEQYF
TRBJ2-2	17	.	TRBV5-4	.	TGTGCCAGCAGCTTTGTAACGACTCTATCGAACACCGGGGAGCTGTTTTTT	CASSFVTTLSNTGELFF
TRBJ2-7	15	TRBD1	TRBV5-1	.	TGCGCCAGCACCTTAACAGGGGGGAGCTCCTACGAGCAGTACTTC	CASTLTGGSSYEQYF
TRBJ2-3	16	.	TRBV6-5	once	TGTGCCAGCAGTTACTCGGAGACAGATTTCACAGATACGCAGTATTTT	CASSYSETDFTDTQYF
TRBJ1-1	15	TRBD1	TRBV19	.	TGTGCCAGTACTCGACAGGGGATGAGAGGAACTGAAGCTTTCTTT	CASTRQGMRGTEAFF
TRBJ2-1	14	.	TRBV19	.	TGTGCCAGTAGTATCTCCTCAGCCTACAATGAGCAGTTCTTC	CASSISSAYNEQFF
TRBJ2-3	16	TRBD2	TRBV5-6	.	TGTGCCAGCAGCGGACCGGGACTAGGGTACGCAGATACGCAGTATTTT	CASSGPGLGYADTQYF
TRBJ2-7	14	.	TRBV6-5	.	TGTGCCAGCAGCTCTGACAGTTTTCCCTACGAGCAGTACTTC	CASSSDSFPYEQYF
TRBJ2-7	17	TRBD2	TRBV7-3	.	TGCGCCAGCAGCACTAGCGGGAGGCCAGCTACGGGCTACGAGCAGTACTTC	CASSTSGRPATGYEQYF
TRBJ2-2	16	TRBD1	TRBV9	.	TGTGCCAGCAGCGCCAAGACAGGGGACGGCACCGGGGAGCTGTTTTTT	CASSAKTGDGTGELFF
TRBJ1-2	12	.	TRBV30	once	TGTGCCTGGGGGGACGGATACTATGGCTACACCTTC	CAWGDGYYGYTF
TRBJ2-4	15	.	TRBV11-2	.	TGTGCCAGCAGCCTTACGGGACTCGATTTTGACATTCAGTACTTC	CASSLTGLDFDIQYF
TRBJ2-7	15	.	TRBV9	once	TGTGCCAGCAGCGTAGAAACCGGGGCCTCCTACGAGCAGTACTTC	CASSVETGASYEQYF
TRBJ2-7	15	TRBD2	TRBV6-5	.	TGTGCCAGCCAGCGGGGGGCGGGCATCACCTACGAGCAGTACTTC	CASQRGAGITYEQYF
TRBJ2-7	14	.	TRBV7-9	few	TGTGCCAGCAGCTTGGACACGCGAACCTACGAGCAGTACTTC	CASSLDTRTYEQYF
TRBJ1-4	15	.	TRBV6-1	.	TGTGCCAGCAGCGACAGGATTGCAACTAATGAAAAACTGTTTTTT	CASSDRIATNEKLFF
TRBJ2-3	15	.	TRBV6-6	.	TGTGCCAGCAGTTACTCTTACCCCCGGACAGATACGCAGTATTTT	CASSYSYPRTDTQYF
TRBJ2-2	14	.	TRBV28	once	TGTGCCAGCAGCTTAGGCTATAACACCGGGGAGCTGTTTTTT	CASSLGYNTGELFF
TRBJ2-3	16	TRBD1	TRBV15	.	TGTGCCACCAGCAGAGTCGAAACAGGGGGCCCAGATACGCAGTATTTT	CATSRVETGGPDTQYF
TRBJ2-7	15	TRBD2	TRBV4-3	.	TGCGCCAGCAGCCAAGATATCGGACTAGCGGGCGAGCAGTACTTC	CASSQDIGLAGEQYF
TRBJ2-7	13	TRBD1	TRBV30	few	TGTGCCTGGAGCGGACAGGGATTCTACGAGCAGTACTTC	CAWSGQGFYEQYF
TRBJ2-7	19	TRBD2	TRBV30	.	TGTGCCAGTGACGGGGGGACCCTTGGGCCAGCTACGTATTCCTACGAGCAGTACTTC	CASDGGTLGPATYSYEQYF
TRBJ2-2	13	.	TRBV29-1	.	TGCAGCGTTGTACAGGGAAGGTCCGGGGAGCTGTTTTTT	CSVVQGRSGELFF
TRBJ2-1	15	.	TRBV21-1	.	TGTGCCAGCAGCAAAAAGCGGGACAGGGAGAATGAGCAGTTCTTC	CASSKKRDRENEQFF
TRBJ2-2	14	TRBD1	TRBV6-6	.	TGTGCCAGCGAGGACAGGGAGAACACCGGGGAGCTGTTTTTT	CASEDRENTGELFF
TRBJ2-3	18	TRBD2	TRBV5-5	.	TGTGCCAGCAGCTTGGTAGCGGGATTTGATTGGAACACAGATACGCAGTATTTT	CASSLVAGFDWNTDTQYF
TRBJ2-1	12	.	TRBV29-1	.	TGCAGCGTGGGACACAACACGGGTGAGCAGTTCTTC	CSVGHNTGEQFF
TRBJ2-3	12	.	TRBV9	.	TGTGCCAGCAGCGTAGATTCAGATACGCAGTATTTT	CASSVDSDTQYF
TRBJ1-1	17	.	TRBV11-2	.	TGTGCCAGCAGCCGAGGGGTGGGCATCGGAGTGAACACTGAAGCTTTCTTT	CASSRGVGIGVNTEAFF
TRBJ2-7	13	.	TRBV28	few	TGTGCCAGCAGTTCTCTGCCCGTTGTCGAGCAGTACTTC	CASSSLPVVEQYF